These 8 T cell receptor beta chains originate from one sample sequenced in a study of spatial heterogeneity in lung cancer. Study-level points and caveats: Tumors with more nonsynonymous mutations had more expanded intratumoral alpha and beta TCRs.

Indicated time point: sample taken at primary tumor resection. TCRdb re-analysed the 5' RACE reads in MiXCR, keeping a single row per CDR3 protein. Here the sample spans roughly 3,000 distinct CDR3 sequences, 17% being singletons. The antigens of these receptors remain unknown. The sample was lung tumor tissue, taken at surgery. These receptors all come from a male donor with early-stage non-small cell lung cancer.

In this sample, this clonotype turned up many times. The CDR3 DNA follows: TGTGCCAGCAGTCGCAGGGTAGATGGGGCCAACGTCCTGACTTTC. Amino acids: CASSRRVDGANVLTF. The chain is built from TRBV6-5 and TRBJ2-6; weak D call: TRBD1 (5 bases). CDR3 length: 15 amino acids. The germline V and J ends were trimmed by 5 bases and 3 bases, with 11 bases remaining between them. Per the germline V gene, CDR1 is MNHEY and CDR2 is SVGAGI.

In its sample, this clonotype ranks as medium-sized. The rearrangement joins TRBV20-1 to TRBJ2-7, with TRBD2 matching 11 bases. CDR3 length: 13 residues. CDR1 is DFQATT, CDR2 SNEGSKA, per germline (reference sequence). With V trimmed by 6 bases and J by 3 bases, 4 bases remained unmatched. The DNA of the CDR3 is TGCAGTGCAAGACTAGCGGGGCTCTACGAGCAGTACTTC. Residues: CSARLAGLYEQYF.

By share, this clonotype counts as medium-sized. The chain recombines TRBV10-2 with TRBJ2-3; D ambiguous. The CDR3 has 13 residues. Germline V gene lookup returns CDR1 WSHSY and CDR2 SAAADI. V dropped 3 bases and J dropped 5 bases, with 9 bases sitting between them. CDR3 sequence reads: CASSENSGDTQYF. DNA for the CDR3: TGCGCCAGCAGTGAAAACAGTGGAGATACGCAGTATTTT.

CDR3 in amino acids: CSARAGTEAFF. CDR3 DNA sequence: TGCAGCGCCAGGGCCGGGACTGAAGCTTTCTTT. The genes are TRBV29-1 and TRBJ1-1; a weak D match, TRBD1 (5 bases). Looked up from germline, CDR1 is SQVTM and CDR2 is ANQGSEA. Trimming took 7 bases from V and 5 from J, leaving 11 bases between them. This CDR3 contains 11 residues.

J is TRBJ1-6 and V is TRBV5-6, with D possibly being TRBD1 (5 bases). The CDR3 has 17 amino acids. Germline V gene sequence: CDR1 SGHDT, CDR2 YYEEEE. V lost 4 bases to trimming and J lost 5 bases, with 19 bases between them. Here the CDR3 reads CASSAMSRDGNNSPLHF. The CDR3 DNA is TGTGCCAGCAGCGCGATGTCCCGGGACGGAAATAATTCACCCCTCCACTTT.

The CDR3 DNA sequence: TGCGCCAGCAGCCCAGGCTATGAGGGACAGGGAGAAAAACTGTTTTTT. It specifies CASSPGYEGQGEKLFF. The chain employs TRBV5-1 and TRBJ1-4, with 9 bases fitting TRBD1. In germline, CDR1 is SGHRS, CDR2 YFSETQ. This CDR3 has 16 amino acids. V was pared by 4 bases and J by 8 bases, with 12 bases of the junction left unmatched. Filled out from reference TRBV5-1 and TRBJ1-4, the complete variable domain reads KAGVTQTPRYLIKTRGQQVTLSCSPISGHRSVSWYQQTPGQGLQFLFEYFSETQRNKGNFPGRFSGRQFSNSRSEMNVSTLELGDSALYLCASSPGYEGQGEKLFFGSGTQLSVL.

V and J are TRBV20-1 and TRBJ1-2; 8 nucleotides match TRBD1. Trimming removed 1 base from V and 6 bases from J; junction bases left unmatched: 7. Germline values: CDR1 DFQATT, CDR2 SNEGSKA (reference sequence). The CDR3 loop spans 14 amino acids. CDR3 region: CSARVPRTGHGYTF. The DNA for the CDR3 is TGCAGTGCTAGAGTTCCGAGGACAGGGCATGGCTACACCTTC.

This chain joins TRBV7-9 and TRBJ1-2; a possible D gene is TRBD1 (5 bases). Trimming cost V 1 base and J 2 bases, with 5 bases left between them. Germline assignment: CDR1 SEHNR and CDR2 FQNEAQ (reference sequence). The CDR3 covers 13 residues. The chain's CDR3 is CASSLGTNYGYTF. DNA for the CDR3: TGTGCCAGCAGCTTAGGGACAAACTATGGCTACACCTTC.